This is a list of T cell receptor beta chains from one sample in a study of blood T cell dynamics during melanoma immunotherapy. Assay used: immunoSEQ multiplex PCR; TCRdb lists only in-frame clones, some missing. The table lists about 7,100 clones, approximately 81% of them singletons. The source was blood, collected from a patient treated with checkpoint blockade. Source of these receptors: a human donor with melanoma. The conserved cysteine and the conserved F or W are not part of the CDR3 here. Size tells how often a clone was seen (once, few, many) or the class of an expanded clone, and some rows leave it out.

TRBV6-5,NA,TRBJ1-1,ASSYRLNTEAF
TRBV5-4,NA,TRBJ2-1,ASSFGAGGSYNEQF
TRBV10-3,NA,TRBJ1-3,AISRDLSSGNTIY
TRBV2,few,TRBJ1-1,ASSNGQGRAF
TRBV5-5,NA,TRBJ1-2,ASSPGTAYGYT
TRBV9,once,TRBJ1-3,ASSVYYPGAAGNTIY
TRBV30,NA,TRBJ1-1,AWSVESITEAF
TRBV5-1,NA,TRBJ2-1,ASSLDTNSYNEQF
TRBV5-1,NA,TRBJ2-7,ASSLSGPGYEQY
TRBV30,NA,TRBJ2-3,AWSNGYRGGLDTQY
TRBV5-4,NA,TRBJ1-1,ASSVTGGGPNTEAF
TRBV18,NA,TRBJ2-6,ASSPVLRRSVLT
TRBV18,NA,TRBJ2-2,ASSPLAGGSWTGELF
TRBV4-1,large,TRBJ1-1,ASSQDRGRAAF
TRBV6-5,NA,TRBJ1-3,ASSYSLNSGNTIY
TRBV5-1,NA,TRBJ1-4,ASSLAPDGTNEKLF
TRBV7-6,NA,TRBJ2-7,ASSELRGQGWGDEQY
TRBV5-4,NA,TRBJ1-3,ASSARGGAGNTIY
TRBV19,NA,TRBJ1-6,ASSTQGQGSPLH
TRBV6-1,NA,TRBJ1-2,ASATDFYGYT
TRBV5-1,NA,TRBJ2-7,ASSPGTSGDFTYEQY
TRBV21-1,NA,TRBJ1-1,ASSTQGRCTEAF
TRBV18,NA,TRBJ1-5,ASSPSGRYNQPQH
TRBV29-1,NA,TRBJ1-2,SVEKGRRLSLGGYT
TRBV11-2,NA,TRBJ2-7,ASSSTTFPEQY
TRBV9,once,TRBJ2-2,ASSVKRDTGNTGELF
TRBV6-5,large,TRBJ1-1,ASSTMNTEAF
TRBV5-1,NA,TRBJ1-1,ASSSTANTEAF
TRBV7-9,medium-sized,TRBJ2-7,ASSSGQGAREQY
TRBV4-1,NA,TRBJ1-1,ASSQIDRDEAF
TRBV9,once,TRBJ1-2,ASSVFVDGGENGYT
TRBV7-2,few,TRBJ1-2,ASSSDREYGYT
TRBV29-1,NA,TRBJ1-3,SVERGAGNTIY
TRBV5-4,NA,TRBJ2-3,ASTQAGRKDTQY
TRBV5-4,NA,TRBJ1-5,ASSLGGGTSNQPQH
TRBV5-5,NA,TRBJ1-1,ASSFNRGLEAF
TRBV27,NA,TRBJ1-4,ASSPPSREKLF
TRBV19,NA,TRBJ1-2,ATKGEGVNYGYT
TRBV19,NA,NA,ASTITGGSYEQY
TRBV7-2,NA,TRBJ1-1,ASSLNRDEAF
TRBV6-5,NA,TRBJ1-2,ASSYSTGRPYGYT
TRBV11-2,NA,TRBJ2-7,ASSLGPSPYEQY
TRBV7-7,NA,TRBJ1-4,ASSAGQGINEKLF
TRBV19,NA,TRBJ2-7,ASSKGGAGRGEQY
TRBV7-9,NA,TRBJ1-4,ASSPSTGGNEKLF
TRBV19,NA,TRBJ1-5,ATSPDRGNQPQH
TRBV21-1,once,TRBJ2-2,ASSKATSGQGKSGELF
TRBV5-5,NA,TRBJ2-5,ASSPGLAETQY
TRBV20-1,NA,TRBJ1-1,SARVGGAAF
TRBV14,few,TRBJ2-7,ASSQIYVRQGAYEQY
TRBV6-6,NA,TRBJ1-1,ASSYSQGSATEAF